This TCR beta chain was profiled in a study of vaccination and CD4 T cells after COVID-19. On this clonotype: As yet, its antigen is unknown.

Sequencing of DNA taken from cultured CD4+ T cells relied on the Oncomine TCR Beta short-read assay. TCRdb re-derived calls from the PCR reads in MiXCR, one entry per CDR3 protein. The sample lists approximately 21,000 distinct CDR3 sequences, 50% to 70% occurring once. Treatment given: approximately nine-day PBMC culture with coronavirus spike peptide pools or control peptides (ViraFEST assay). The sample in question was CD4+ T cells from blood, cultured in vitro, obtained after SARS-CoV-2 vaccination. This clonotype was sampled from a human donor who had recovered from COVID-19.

The CDR3: CASSRRTLNTEAFF. The CDR3 bases are TGTGCCAGCAGCCGACGGACCCTTAACACTGAAGCTTTCTTT. V usage is TRBV11-3 and J usage is TRBJ1-1; no clear D gene. Looked up from germline, CDR1 is SGHNT and CDR2 is YENEEA. Trimming took 5 bases from V and 2 from J, leaving 12 bases between them. The CDR3 loop spans 14 amino acids.